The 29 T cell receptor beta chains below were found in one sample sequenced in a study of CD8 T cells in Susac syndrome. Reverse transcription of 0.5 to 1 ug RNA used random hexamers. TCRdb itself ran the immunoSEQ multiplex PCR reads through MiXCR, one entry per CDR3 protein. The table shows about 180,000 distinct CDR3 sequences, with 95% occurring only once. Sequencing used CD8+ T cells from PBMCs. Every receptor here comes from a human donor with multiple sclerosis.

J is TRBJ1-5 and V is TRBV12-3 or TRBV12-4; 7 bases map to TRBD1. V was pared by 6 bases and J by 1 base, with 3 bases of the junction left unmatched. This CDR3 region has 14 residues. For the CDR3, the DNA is TGTGCCAGCAGCCGGGGACAGAGCAATCAGCCCCAGCATTTT. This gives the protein CASSRGQSNQPQHF.

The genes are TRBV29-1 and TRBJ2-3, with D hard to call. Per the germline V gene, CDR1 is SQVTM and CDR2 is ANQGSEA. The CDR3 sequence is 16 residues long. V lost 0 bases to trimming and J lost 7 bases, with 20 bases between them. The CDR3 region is CSVEDGISPPLYTQYF. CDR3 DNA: TGCAGCGTTGAAGATGGCATCAGTCCGCCCCTCTATACGCAGTATTTT.

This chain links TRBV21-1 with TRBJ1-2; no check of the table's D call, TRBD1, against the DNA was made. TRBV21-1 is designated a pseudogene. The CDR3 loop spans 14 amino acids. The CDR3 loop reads CASSKLPRNYGYTF. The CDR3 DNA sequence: TGTGCCAGCAGCAAACTCCCCCGAAACTATGGCTACACCTTC.

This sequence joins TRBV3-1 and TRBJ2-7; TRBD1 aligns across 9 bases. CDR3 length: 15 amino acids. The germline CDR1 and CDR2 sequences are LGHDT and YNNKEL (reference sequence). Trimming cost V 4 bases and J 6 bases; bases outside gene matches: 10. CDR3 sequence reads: CASSPPGQGLSEQYF. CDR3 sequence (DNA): TGTGCCAGCAGCCCCCCGGGACAGGGTCTATCCGAGCAGTACTTC.

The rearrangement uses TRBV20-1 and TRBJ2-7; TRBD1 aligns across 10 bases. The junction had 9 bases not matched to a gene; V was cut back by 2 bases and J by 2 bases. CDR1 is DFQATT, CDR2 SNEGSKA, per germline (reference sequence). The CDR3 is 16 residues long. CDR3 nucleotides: TGCAGTGCTAGACCCCTGGGACAGGGGCGCCCCTACGAGCAGTACTTC. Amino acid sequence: CSARPLGQGRPYEQYF.

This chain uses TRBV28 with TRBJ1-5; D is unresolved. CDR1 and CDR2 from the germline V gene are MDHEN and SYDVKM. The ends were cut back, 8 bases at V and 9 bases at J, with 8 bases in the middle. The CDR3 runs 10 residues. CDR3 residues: CASGYMPQHF. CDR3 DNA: TGTGCCAGCGGCTATATGCCCCAGCATTTT.

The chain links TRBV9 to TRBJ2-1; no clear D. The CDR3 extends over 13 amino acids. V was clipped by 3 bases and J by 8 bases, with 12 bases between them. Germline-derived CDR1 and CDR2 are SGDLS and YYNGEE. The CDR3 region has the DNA TGTGCCAGCAGCGAAGCTACGCTCCATGAGCAGTTCTTC. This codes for CASSEATLHEQFF.

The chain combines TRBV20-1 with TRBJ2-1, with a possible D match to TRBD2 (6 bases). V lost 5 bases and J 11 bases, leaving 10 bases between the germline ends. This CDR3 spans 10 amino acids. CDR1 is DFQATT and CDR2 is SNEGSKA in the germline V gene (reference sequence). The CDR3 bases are TGCAGTGCTCCGGGGGAACAGCAGTTCTTC. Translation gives CSAPGEQQFF.

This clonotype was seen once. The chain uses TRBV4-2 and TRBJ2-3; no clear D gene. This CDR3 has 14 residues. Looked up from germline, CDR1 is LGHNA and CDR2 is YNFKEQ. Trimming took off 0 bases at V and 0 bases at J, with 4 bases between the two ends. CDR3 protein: CASSQEESTDTQYF. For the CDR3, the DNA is TGTGCCAGCAGCCAAGAGGAGAGCACAGATACGCAGTATTTT.

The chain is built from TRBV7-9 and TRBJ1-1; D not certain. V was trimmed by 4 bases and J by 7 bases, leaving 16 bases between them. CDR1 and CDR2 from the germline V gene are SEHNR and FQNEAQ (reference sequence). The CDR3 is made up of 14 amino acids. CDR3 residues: CASSYPGQALEAFF. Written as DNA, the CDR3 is TGTGCCAGCAGCTATCCCGGGCAAGCTCTTGAAGCTTTCTTT. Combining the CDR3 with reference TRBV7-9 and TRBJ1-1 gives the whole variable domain DTGVSQNPRHKITKRGQNVTFRCDPISEHNRLYWYRQTLGQGPEFLTYFQNEAQLEKSRLLSDRFSAERPKGSFSTLEIQRTEQGDSAMYLCASSYPGQALEAFFGQGTRLTVV.

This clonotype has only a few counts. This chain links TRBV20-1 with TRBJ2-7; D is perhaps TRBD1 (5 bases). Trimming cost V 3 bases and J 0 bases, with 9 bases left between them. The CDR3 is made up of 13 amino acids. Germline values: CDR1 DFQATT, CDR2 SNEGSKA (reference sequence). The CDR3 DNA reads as TGCAGTGCTAGCTACAGGAGCTCCTACGAGCAGTACTTC. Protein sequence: CSASYRSSYEQYF.

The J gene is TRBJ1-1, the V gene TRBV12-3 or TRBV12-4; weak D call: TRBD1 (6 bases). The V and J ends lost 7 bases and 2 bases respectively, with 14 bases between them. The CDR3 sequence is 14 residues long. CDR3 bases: TGTGCCAGCAACGAGGCAGGGGTAAACACTGAAGCTTTCTTT. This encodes CASNEAGVNTEAFF.

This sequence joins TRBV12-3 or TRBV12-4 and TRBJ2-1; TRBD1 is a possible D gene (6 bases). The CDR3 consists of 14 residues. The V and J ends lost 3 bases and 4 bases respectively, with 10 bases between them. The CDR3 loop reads CASSFRTEYNEQFF. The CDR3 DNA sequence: TGTGCCAGCAGTTTCAGGACAGAATACAATGAGCAGTTCTTC.

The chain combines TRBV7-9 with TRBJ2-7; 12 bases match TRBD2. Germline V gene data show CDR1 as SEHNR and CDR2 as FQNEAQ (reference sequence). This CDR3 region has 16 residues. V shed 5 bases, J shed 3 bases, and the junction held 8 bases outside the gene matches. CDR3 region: CASSITTSGGYYEQYF. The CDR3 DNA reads TGTGCCAGCAGCATCACGACTAGCGGGGGATACTACGAGCAGTACTTC.

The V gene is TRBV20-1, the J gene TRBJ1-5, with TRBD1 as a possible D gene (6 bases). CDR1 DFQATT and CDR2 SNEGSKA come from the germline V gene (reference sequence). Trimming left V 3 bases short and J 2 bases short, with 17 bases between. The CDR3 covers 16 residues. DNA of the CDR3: TGCAGTGCTAGCGTCACAGGGCGGTGGGGCAATCAGCCCCAGCATTTT. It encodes CSASVTGRWGNQPQHF.

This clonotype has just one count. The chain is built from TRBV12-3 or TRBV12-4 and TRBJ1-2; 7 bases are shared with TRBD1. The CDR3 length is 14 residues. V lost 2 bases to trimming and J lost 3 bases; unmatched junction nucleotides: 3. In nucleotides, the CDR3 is TGTGCCAGCAGTTTATCCGGGACAGACTATGGCTACACCTTC. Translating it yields CASSLSGTDYGYTF.

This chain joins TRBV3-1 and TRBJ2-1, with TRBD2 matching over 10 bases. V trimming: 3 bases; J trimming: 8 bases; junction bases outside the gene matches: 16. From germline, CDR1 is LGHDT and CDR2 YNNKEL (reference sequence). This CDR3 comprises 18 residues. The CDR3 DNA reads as TGTGCCAGCAGCCAGACTACGATAGCGGGGGGCATCCGCTATGAGCAGTTCTTC. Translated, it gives CASSQTTIAGGIRYEQFF.

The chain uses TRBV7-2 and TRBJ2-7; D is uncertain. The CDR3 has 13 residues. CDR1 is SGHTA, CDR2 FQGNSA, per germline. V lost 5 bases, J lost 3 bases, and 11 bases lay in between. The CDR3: CASSKQLIYEQYF. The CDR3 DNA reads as TGTGCCAGCAGCAAACAACTCATCTACGAGCAGTACTTC. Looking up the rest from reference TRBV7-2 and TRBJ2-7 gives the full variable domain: GAGVSQSPSNKVTEKGKDVELRCDPISGHTALYWYRQSLGQGLEFLIYFQGNSAPDKSGLPSDRFSAERTGGSVSTLTIQRTQQEDSAVYLCASSKQLIYEQYFGPGTRLTVT.

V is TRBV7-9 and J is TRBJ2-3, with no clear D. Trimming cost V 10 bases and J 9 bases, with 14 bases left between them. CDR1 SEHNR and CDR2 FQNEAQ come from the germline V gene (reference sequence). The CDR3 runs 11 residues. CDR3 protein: CANLRQGTQYF. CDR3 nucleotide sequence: TGTGCCAACCTACGACAAGGGACGCAGTATTTT.

This chain's CDR3 is CSARVLVGASSLYNEQFF. The CDR3 DNA sequence: TGCAGTGCTAGAGTGTTGGTGGGCGCCTCTTCCCTTTACAATGAGCAGTTCTTC. The genes are TRBV20-1 and TRBJ2-1; D gene unclear. The CDR3 sequence is 18 residues long. The germline gives CDR1 DFQATT, CDR2 SNEGSKA (reference sequence). The V end lost 1 base, the J end lost 4 bases, and 23 bases lay between the germline ends.

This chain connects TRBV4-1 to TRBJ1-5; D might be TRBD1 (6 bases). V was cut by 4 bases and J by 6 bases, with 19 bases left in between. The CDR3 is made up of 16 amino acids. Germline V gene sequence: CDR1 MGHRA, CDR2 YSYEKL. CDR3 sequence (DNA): TGCGCCAGCAGCCTACTAGAGGGGGGCCCAAGTCAGCCCCAGCATTTT. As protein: CASSLLEGGPSQPQHF.

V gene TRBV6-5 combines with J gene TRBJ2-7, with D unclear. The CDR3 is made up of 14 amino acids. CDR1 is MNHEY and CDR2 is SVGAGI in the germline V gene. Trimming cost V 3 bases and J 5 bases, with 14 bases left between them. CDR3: CASSYGRQHDEQYF. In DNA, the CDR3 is TGTGCCAGCAGTTATGGTCGCCAACACGACGAGCAGTACTTC.

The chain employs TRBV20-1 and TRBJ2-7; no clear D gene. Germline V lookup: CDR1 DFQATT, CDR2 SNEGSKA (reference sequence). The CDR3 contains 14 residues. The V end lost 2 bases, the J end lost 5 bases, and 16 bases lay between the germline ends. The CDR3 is CSARSPPLQHEQYF. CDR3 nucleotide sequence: TGCAGTGCTAGAAGCCCTCCTTTGCAACACGAGCAGTACTTC.

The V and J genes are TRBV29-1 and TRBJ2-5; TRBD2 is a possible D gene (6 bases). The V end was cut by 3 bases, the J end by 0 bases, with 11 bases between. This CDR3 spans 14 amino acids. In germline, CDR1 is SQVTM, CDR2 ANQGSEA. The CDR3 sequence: CSVEGLWDQETQYF. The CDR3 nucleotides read TGCAGCGTTGAGGGACTGTGGGACCAAGAGACCCAGTACTTC.

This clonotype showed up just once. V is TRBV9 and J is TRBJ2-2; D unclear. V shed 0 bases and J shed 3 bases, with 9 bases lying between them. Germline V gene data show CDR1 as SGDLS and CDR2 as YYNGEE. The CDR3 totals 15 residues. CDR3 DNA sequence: TGTGCCAGCAGCGTAGGTGGGCCTCACACCGGGGAGCTGTTTTTT. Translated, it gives CASSVGGPHTGELFF. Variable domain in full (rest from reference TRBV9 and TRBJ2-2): DSGVTQTPKHLITATGQRVTLRCSPRSGDLSVYWYQQSLDQGLQFLIQYYNGEERAKGNILERFSAQQFPDLHSELNLSSLELGDSALYFCASSVGGPHTGELFFGEGSRLTVL.

The CDR3 DNA reads TGCGCCAGCAGCCAAGATATCCGGGCGAGAGGGGCCGATGGCTACACCTTC. This sequence encodes CASSQDIRARGADGYTF. This chain joins TRBV4-1 and TRBJ1-2; D possibly corresponds to TRBD1 (5 bases). Trimming removed 0 bases from V and 6 bases from J, with 20 bases in between. Germline V lookup: CDR1 MGHRA, CDR2 YSYEKL. CDR3 length: 17 amino acids.

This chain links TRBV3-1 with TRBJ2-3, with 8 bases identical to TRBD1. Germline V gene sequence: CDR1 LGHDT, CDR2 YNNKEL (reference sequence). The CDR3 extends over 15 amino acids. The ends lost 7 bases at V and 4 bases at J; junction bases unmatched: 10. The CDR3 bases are TGTGCCAGCAATCAGGGGCCAGGGGGCGCAGATACGCAGTATTTT. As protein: CASNQGPGGADTQYF.

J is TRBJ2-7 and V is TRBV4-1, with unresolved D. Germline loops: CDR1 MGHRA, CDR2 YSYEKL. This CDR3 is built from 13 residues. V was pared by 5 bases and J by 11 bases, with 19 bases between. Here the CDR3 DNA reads TGCGCCAGCAGCGAACCAGCACAGTCTCCTAAGTACTTC. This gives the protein CASSEPAQSPKYF.

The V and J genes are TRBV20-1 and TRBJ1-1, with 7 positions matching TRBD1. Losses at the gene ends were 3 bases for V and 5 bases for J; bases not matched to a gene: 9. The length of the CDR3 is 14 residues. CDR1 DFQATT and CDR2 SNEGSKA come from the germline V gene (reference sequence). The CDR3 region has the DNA TGCAGTGCTAGTGGGGGAACAGGGGAGACTGAAGCTTTCTTT. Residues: CSASGGTGETEAFF.